This TCR beta chain was found in a study of T cell repertoires in cytomegalovirus infection (dated by TCRdb to about 2019). With respect to the entire study: Peptide stimulations targeted recently identified HLA-C-restricted CMV epitopes, whose presentation resists viral immunomodulation, together with well-studied HLA-B-restricted epitopes. Donor HLA type was relevant to the analysis, as public TCR beta signatures indicated carriage of CMV infection together with the matching HLA type.

Sequencer: Illumina HiSeq 1500. TCRdb ran its own pipeline on the public reads, namely fastp trimming at Q25 and MiXCR clone calling, and kept in-frame beta chains. One record per CDR3 amino acid sequence lists the most common genes and DNA. For this sample the table gives around 900,000 distinct CDR3 sequences, of which around 30% were detected only once. The ten largest clonotypes hold over 11% of the sample. General study outcomes and caveats: In both this cohort and an independent roughly 330-donor cohort, the cumulative frequency of public TCR beta family members distinguished carriers of CMV infection plus the relevant HLA type. In the ex vivo response, HLA-C-restricted CMV-specific TCR beta clonotypes were dominant, and in two of eight donors the single most frequent clonotype came from this HLA-C-restricted group.

Via the germline V gene, CDR1 is WSHSY and CDR2 SAAADI. Inclusive of the bounding cysteine and phenylalanine, the CDR3 is 16 residues long. Only the CDR3 portion is preserved as DNA: 48 bases, with reading frame beginning at the first base. The V end loses 3 bases and the J end loses 0 bases, and a stretch of 12 bases separates them. This sample's treatment or condition label indicates: in vitro stimulation with specific CMV peptide epitopes to enrich CMV-specific T cells. There are a few counts of this clonotype. Its antigen is unknown. Base quality data are lacking; no much larger clone is found one base away.

The specimen comprised cultured CD8+ T cells from PBMCs, sampled from culture after CMV antigen stimulation. The sequence is built from TRBV10-2 and TRBJ1-5; TRBD1 might be the D gene, on 6 matching bases. The origin of this receptor is a human donor in good health (CMV status not recorded). Some clones in this sample may be carry-over from other donors' samples. CDR3 sequence: CASSDMTGYSNQPQHF. The nucleotide sequence is given as TGCGCCAGCAGTGATATGACAGGTTATAGCAATCAGCCCCAGCATTTT.